These 24 T cell receptor beta chains share one sample of origin, sequenced in a study of T cells in Graves' hyperthyroidism and ophthalmopathy. Template material for amplifying TCR beta CDR3 regions consisted of RNA transcripts. The TCR CDR3 was amplified in a first-round RT-PCR using the HTBI primer set. TCRdb itself ran the multiplex PCR reads through MiXCR, one entry per CDR3 protein. The sample lists around 540,000 distinct CDR3 sequences, 40% to 55% occurring once. Sequenced material: peripheral blood or thyroid tissue (not recorded which). The receptor source for this set is a woman in her late teens or twenties with Graves' hyperthyroidism.

In the case of this clonotype: At one end, the junction sequence differs from germline, possibly due to a read error. The V call is TRBV24-1, the J call TRBJ1-1; TRBD1 is a possible D gene (6 bases). The CDR3 is made up of 14 amino acids. Per germline, CDR1 KGHDR and CDR2 SFDVKD. In DNA, the CDR3 is TGTGCCAGCAGTATTGGACAGTCGAACACTGAAGCTTTCTTT. Its translation is CASSIGQSNTEAFF.

This clonotype was seen only a few times. The J gene is TRBJ1-5, the V gene TRBV2; 9 bases match TRBD1. The V and J ends lost 7 bases and 7 bases, in that order; junction bases with no gene match: 11. The CDR3 is made up of 15 amino acids. Germline V CDR1 and CDR2: SNHLY, FYNNEI. Here the CDR3 DNA reads TGTGCCAGCACCCCGGACAGGGGTGACGGACAGCCCCAGCATTTT. Translating it yields CASTPDRGDGQPQHF.

This clonotype was seen ten or more times. DNA of the CDR3: TGTGCCAGCAGCAAGACGAGGGACAGGGGGACTGAAGCTTTCTTT. Its protein is CASSKTRDRGTEAFF. The chain links TRBV7-8 to TRBJ1-1, with 11 bases aligning to TRBD1. This CDR3 contains 15 residues. Germline V gene data show CDR1 as SGHVS and CDR2 as FQNEAQ. V lost 5 bases, J lost 5 bases, and 7 bases stayed unmatched.

In its sample, this clonotype was seen a few times. This chain connects TRBV25-1 to TRBJ2-7; TRBD1 aligns across 7 bases. The germline gives CDR1 MGHDK, CDR2 SYGVNS. The V segment lost 5 bases and the J segment 3 bases; nucleotides outside the gene matches: 7. This CDR3 is built from 14 residues. DNA for the CDR3: TGTGCCAGCAGTCGACCCGGGACAGACTACGAGCAGTACTTC. Residues: CASSRPGTDYEQYF.

The CDR3 region has the DNA TGTGCCAGCAGCTATCGTCCCCAATCCTACGAGCAGTACTTC. It codes for CASSYRPQSYEQYF. The chain carries TRBV7-9 and TRBJ2-7, with D unclear. The CDR3 is made up of 14 amino acids. Germline V lookup: CDR1 SEHNR, CDR2 FQNEAQ (reference sequence). V gave up 4 bases and J gave up 1 base, with 11 bases separating them.

The chain carries TRBV24-1 and TRBJ1-4, with 10 positions matching TRBD1. V was clipped by 1 base and J by 8 bases; unmatched bases: 6. CDR3 length: 16 amino acids. CDR1 is KGHDR, CDR2 SFDVKD, per germline. For the CDR3, the DNA is TGTGCCACCAGTGATTTTGGGGACAGGGGAGGCGAAAAACTGTTTTTT. The encoded protein is CATSDFGDRGGEKLFF.

This clonotype appeared many times. The gene calls are TRBV2 and TRBJ1-5, with 7 positions matching TRBD1. Germline CDR1 reads SNHLY; CDR2 reads FYNNEI. Trimming removed 7 bases from V and 7 bases from J; junction bases left unmatched: 10. The CDR3 extends over 14 amino acids. This CDR3 reads CASKRQGDGQPQHF. The CDR3 DNA reads TGTGCCAGCAAACGACAGGGCGACGGACAGCCCCAGCATTTT.

This clonotype was seen repeatedly, ten times or more. The chain is built from TRBV20-1 and TRBJ2-2; D is undetermined. The V and J ends lost 0 bases and 5 bases respectively, with 7 bases between them. The CDR3 covers 13 residues. Germline CDR1 is DFQATT and CDR2 is SNEGSKA (reference sequence). The CDR3 loop reads CSARDPSTGELFF. The CDR3 DNA reads TGCAGTGCTAGAGATCCGTCAACCGGGGAGCTGTTTTTT.

This chain links TRBV7-9 with TRBJ2-7, with D uncertain. In germline, CDR1 is SEHNR, CDR2 FQNEAQ (reference sequence). V lost 0 bases, J lost 2 bases, and 17 bases lay in between. The CDR3 runs 17 residues. CDR3 protein: CASSLAQYRLTTYEQYF. The DNA of the CDR3 is TGTGCCAGCAGCTTAGCGCAATATCGGCTAACCACCTACGAGCAGTACTTC.

Ten or more counts support this clonotype. V gene TRBV7-2 combines with J gene TRBJ1-4, with no clear D. V was trimmed by 3 bases and J by 0 bases, leaving 5 bases between them. Germline CDR1 and CDR2: SGHTA and FQGNSA. The CDR3 loop spans 14 amino acids. CDR3 region: CASSFEATNEKLFF. As DNA, the CDR3 is TGTGCCAGCAGCTTTGAAGCAACTAATGAAAAACTGTTTTTT.

V is TRBV24-1 and J is TRBJ2-7, with D possibly TRBD2 on 6 matching bases. Germline V gives CDR1 KGHDR, CDR2 SFDVKD. The CDR3 contains 16 residues. V shed 2 bases and J shed 1 base, with 14 bases lying between them. The CDR3 is CATSDSQGGTSYEQYF. CDR3 sequence (DNA): TGTGCCACCAGTGATTCCCAGGGAGGTACGTCCTACGAGCAGTACTTC.

There are many counts of this clonotype. The V and J genes are TRBV7-9 and TRBJ2-7, with TRBD1 matching 9 bases. The CDR3 is 15 residues long. The V and J ends lost 5 bases and 2 bases, in that order; junction bases with no gene match: 7. CDR1 SEHNR and CDR2 FQNEAQ come from the germline V gene (reference sequence). The CDR3 sequence is CASSAPGQGTYEQYF. The CDR3, as DNA: TGTGCCAGCAGCGCACCGGGACAGGGAACCTACGAGCAGTACTTC.

The chain employs TRBV15 and TRBJ2-3; TRBD2 matches at 11 bases. The CDR3 contains 18 residues. J was trimmed by 6 bases and V by 5 bases; bases with no gene match: 16. Per germline, CDR1 LNHNV and CDR2 YYDKDF (reference sequence). The CDR3 loop reads CATSGSLNWLAGGDTQYF. The CDR3 nucleotides are TGTGCCACCAGCGGTTCATTGAACTGGCTAGCGGGAGGTGATACGCAGTATTTT.

This clonotype has only a few counts. J is TRBJ2-7 and V is TRBV2; possible D gene TRBD2, 6 bases. This CDR3 comprises 13 residues. V was pared by 11 bases and J by 1 base, with 15 bases between. Germline CDR1 SNHLY, CDR2 FYNNEI. CDR3 DNA sequence: TGTGCCGGCGGGACCCCGAGTTCCTACGAGCAGTACTTC. Its translation is CAGGTPSSYEQYF.

Ten or more counts support this clonotype. J is TRBJ1-2 and V is TRBV25-1, with D tentatively TRBD1 (6 bases). CDR1 and CDR2 (germline): MGHDK, SYGVNS. Trimming removed 1 base from V and 5 bases from J, with 14 bases in between. The CDR3 spans 15 residues. The CDR3 loop is CASSEFLTGEYGYTF. The CDR3 nucleotides are TGTGCCAGCAGTGAATTCTTGACAGGAGAGTATGGCTACACCTTC.

This clonotype has a count of ten or more. This chain uses TRBV7-9 with TRBJ1-1; D unresolved. The CDR3 is 14 residues long. Trimming took off 6 bases at V and 2 bases at J, with 13 bases between the two ends. The germline V gene encodes CDR1 SEHNR and CDR2 FQNEAQ (reference sequence). CDR3 loop: CASRPPGPNTEAFF. Written as DNA, the CDR3 is TGTGCCAGCAGACCACCAGGACCCAACACTGAAGCTTTCTTT. The complete variable domain, with remaining parts taken from reference TRBV7-9 and TRBJ1-1, reads DTGVSQNPRHKITKRGQNVTFRCDPISEHNRLYWYRQTLGQGPEFLTYFQNEAQLEKSRLLSDRFSAERPKGSFSTLEIQRTEQGDSAMYLCASRPPGPNTEAFFGQGTRLTVV.

Many counts were recorded for this clonotype. The J gene is TRBJ2-7, the V gene TRBV29-1; D is perhaps TRBD1 (6 bases). The ends were cut back, 6 bases at V and 3 bases at J, with 18 bases in the middle. Per the germline V gene, CDR1 is SQVTM and CDR2 is ANQGSEA. CDR3 length equals 14 residues. As DNA, the CDR3 is TGCAGCGTCCTCGCGACAGGACGTAACTACGAGCAGTACTTC. It encodes CSVLATGRNYEQYF.

The chain joins TRBV5-6 to TRBJ1-1, with D perhaps TRBD1 (6 bases). CDR1 and CDR2 from the germline V gene are SGHDT and YYEEEE. The CDR3 spans 14 residues. V was clipped by 3 bases and J by 6 bases, with 15 bases between them. The CDR3 DNA reads as TGTGCCAGCAGCTGGCAGGGGATAGGGGCTGAAGCTTTCTTT. Translating it yields CASSWQGIGAEAFF.

The gene calls are TRBV25-1 and TRBJ1-2; no reliable D call. This CDR3 has 13 amino acids. Trimming stripped 6 bases from V and 2 bases from J, with 10 bases between. Germline CDR1 reads MGHDK; CDR2 reads SYGVNS. Here the CDR3 reads CASRDAENYGYTF. As DNA, the CDR3 is TGTGCCAGCAGAGATGCAGAGAACTATGGCTACACCTTC.

This clonotype was counted a few times. The chain employs TRBV9 and TRBJ1-6, with a weak D call TRBD1 (6 bases). The CDR3 has 15 amino acids. V was clipped by 4 bases and J by 5 bases, with 13 bases between them. Germline V gene sequence: CDR1 SGDLS, CDR2 YYNGEE. CDR3 DNA: TGTGCCAGCAGCTCCCGGGACACCAATAATTCACCCCTCCACTTT. It codes for CASSSRDTNNSPLHF.

This clonotype has a count of ten or more. The V and J genes are TRBV7-9 and TRBJ1-5; D is perhaps TRBD1 (6 bases). V lost 1 base, J lost 6 bases, and 10 bases lay in between. Per germline, CDR1 SEHNR and CDR2 FQNEAQ (reference sequence). This CDR3 region has 14 residues. The CDR3 sequence is CASSLGAGVQPQHF. The DNA for the CDR3 is TGTGCCAGCAGCTTAGGGGCAGGGGTTCAGCCCCAGCATTTT.

A few counts support this clonotype. This chain connects TRBV7-3 to TRBJ1-5; D unclear. Trimming removed 5 bases at V and 6 bases at J, with 17 bases between. Germline CDR1 SGHTA, CDR2 FQGTGA. The CDR3 totals 15 residues. CDR3 region: CASSQPDGQGQPQHF. The CDR3 bases are TGTGCCAGCAGCCAACCTGACGGCCAAGGTCAGCCCCAGCATTTT. The variable domain in full, completed from reference TRBV7-3 and TRBJ1-5, reads GAGVSQTPSNKVTEKGKYVELRCDPISGHTALYWYRQSLGQGPEFLIYFQGTGAADDSGLPNDRFFAVRPEGSVSTLKIQRTERGDSAVYLCASSQPDGQGQPQHFGDGTRLSIL.

As regards this clonotype: The missing conserved phenylalanine or tryptophan at the end of this CDR3 makes a read error likely. Written as DNA, the CDR3 is TGTGCCAGCAGCTTTTGGGACACCGAAGCTTTCGTT. This translates into CASSFWDTEAFV. V gene TRBV11-2 combines with J gene TRBJ1-1; possible D gene TRBD1, 6 bases. Germline CDR1 SGHAT, CDR2 FQNNGV. This CDR3 has 12 amino acids.

The chain has TRBV20-1 and TRBJ2-5; either TRBD1 or TRBD2 may supply D (9 bases each). Looked up from germline, CDR1 is DFQATT and CDR2 is SNEGSKA (reference sequence). V was cut by 1 base and J by 0 bases, with 30 bases left in between. The CDR3 is made up of 21 amino acids. CDR3 coding DNA: TGCAGTGCTAGAGGATTACAGGGGGCAGGACTAGCGATCCGCTACCAAGAGACCCAGTACTTC. Translating gives CSARGLQGAGLAIRYQETQYF.